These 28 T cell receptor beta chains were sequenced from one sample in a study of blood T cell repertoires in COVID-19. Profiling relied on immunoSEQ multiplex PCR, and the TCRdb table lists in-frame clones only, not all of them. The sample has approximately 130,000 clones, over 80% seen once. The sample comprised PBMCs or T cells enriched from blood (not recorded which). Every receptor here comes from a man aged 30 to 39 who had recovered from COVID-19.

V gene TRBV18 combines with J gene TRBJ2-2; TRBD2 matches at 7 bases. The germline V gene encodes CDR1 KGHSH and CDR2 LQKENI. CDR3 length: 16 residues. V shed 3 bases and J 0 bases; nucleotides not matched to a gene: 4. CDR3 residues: CASSPDLAANTGELFF. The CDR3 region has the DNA TGTGCCAGCTCACCTGACCTAGCGGCGAACACCGGGGAGCTGTTTTTT.

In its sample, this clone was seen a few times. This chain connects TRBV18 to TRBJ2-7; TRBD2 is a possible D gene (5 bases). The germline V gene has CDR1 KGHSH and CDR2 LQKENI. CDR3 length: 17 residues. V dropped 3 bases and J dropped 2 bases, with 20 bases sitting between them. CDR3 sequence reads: CASSPQSPLPGTYEQYF. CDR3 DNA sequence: TGTGCCAGCTCACCCCAGTCTCCGTTACCCGGGACCTACGAGCAGTACTTC.

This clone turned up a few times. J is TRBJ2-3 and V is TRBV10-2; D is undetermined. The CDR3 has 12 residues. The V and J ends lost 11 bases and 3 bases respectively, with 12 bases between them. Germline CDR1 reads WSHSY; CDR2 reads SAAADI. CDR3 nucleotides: TGCGCCTGCCTCGACTCTACAGATACGCAGTATTTT. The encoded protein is CACLDSTDTQYF.

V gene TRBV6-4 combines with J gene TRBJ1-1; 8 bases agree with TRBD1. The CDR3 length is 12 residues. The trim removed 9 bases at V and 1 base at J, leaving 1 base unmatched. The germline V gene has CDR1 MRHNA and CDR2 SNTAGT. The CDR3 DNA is TGTGCCAGGACAGGGGAGAACACTGAAGCTTTCTTT. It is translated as CARTGENTEAFF.

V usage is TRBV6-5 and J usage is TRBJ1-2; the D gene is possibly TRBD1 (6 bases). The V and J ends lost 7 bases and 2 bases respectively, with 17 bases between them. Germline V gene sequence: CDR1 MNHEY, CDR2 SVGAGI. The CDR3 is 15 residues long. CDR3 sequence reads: CASKMTGDVNYGYTF. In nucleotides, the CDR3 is TGTGCCAGCAAAATGACAGGAGACGTGAACTATGGCTACACCTTC.

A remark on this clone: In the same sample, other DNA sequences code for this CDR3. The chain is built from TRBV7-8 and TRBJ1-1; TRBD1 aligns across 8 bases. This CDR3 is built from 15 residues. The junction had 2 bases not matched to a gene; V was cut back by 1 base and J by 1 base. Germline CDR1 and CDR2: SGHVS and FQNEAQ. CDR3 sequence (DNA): TGTGCCAGCAGCTTAGTGGACAGGGCGAACACTGAAGCTTTCTTT. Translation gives CASSLVDRANTEAFF. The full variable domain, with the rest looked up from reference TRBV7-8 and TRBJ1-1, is GAGVSQSPRYKVAKRGQDVALRCDPISGHVSLFWYQQALGQGPEFLTYFQNEAQLDKSGLPSDRFFAERPEGSVSTLKIQRTQQEDSAVYLCASSLVDRANTEAFFGQGTRLTVV.

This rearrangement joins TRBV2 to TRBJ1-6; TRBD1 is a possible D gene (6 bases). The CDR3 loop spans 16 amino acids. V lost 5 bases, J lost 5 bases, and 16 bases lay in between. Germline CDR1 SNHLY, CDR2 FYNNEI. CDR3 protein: CASSRSRTENNSPLHF. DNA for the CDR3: TGTGCCAGCAGTAGATCGCGGACAGAGAATAATTCACCCCTCCACTTT. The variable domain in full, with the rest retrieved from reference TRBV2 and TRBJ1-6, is EPEVTQTPSHQVTQMGQEVILRCVPISNHLYFYWYRQILGQKVEFLVSFYNNEISEKSEIFDDQFSVERPDGSNFTLKIRSTKLEDSAMYFCASSRSRTENNSPLHFGNGTRLTVT.

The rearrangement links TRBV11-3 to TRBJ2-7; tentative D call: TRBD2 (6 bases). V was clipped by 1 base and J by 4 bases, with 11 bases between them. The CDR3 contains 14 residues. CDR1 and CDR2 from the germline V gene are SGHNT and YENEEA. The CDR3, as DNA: TGTGCCAGCAGCTTAGGGACGGGAGCTTACGAGCAGTACTTC. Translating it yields CASSLGTGAYEQYF. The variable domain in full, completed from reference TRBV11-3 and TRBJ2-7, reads EAGVVQSPRYKIIEKKQPVAFWCNPISGHNTLYWYLQNLGQGPELLIRYENEEAVDDSQLPKDRFSAERLKGVDSTLKIQPAELGDSAVYLCASSLGTGAYEQYFGPGTRLTVT.

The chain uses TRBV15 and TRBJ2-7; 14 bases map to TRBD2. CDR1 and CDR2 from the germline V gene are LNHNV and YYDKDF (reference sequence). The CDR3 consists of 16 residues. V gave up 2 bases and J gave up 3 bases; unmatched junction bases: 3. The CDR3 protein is CATSRTTSGRVYEQYF. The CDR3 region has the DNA TGTGCCACCAGCAGAACGACTAGCGGGAGGGTCTACGAGCAGTACTTC.

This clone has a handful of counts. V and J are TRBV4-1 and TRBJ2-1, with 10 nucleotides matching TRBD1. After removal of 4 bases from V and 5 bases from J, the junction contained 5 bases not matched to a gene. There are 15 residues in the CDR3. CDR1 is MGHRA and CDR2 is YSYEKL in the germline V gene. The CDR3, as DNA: TGCGCCAGCAGCCCCCCGGGACAGGGGAACAATGAGCAGTTCTTC. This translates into CASSPPGQGNNEQFF.

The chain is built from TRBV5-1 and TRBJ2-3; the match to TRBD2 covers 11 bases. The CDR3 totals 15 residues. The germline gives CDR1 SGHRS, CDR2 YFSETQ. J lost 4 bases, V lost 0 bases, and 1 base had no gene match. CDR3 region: CASSLVSGGADTQYF. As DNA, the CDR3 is TGCGCCAGCAGCTTGGTTAGCGGGGGGGCAGATACGCAGTATTTT.

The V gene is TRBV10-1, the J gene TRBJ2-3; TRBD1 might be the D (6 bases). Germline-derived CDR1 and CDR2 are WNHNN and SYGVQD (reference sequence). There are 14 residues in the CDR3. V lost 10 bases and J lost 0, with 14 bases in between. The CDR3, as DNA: TGCGCCACAACGACAGGTTCTAGCACAGATACGCAGTATTTT. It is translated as CATTTGSSTDTQYF.

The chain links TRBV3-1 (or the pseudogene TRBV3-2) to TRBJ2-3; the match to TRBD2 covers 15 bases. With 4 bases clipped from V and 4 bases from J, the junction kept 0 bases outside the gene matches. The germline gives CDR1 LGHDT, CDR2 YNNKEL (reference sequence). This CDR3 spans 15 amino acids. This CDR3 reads CASSRTSGGADTQYF. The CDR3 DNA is TGTGCCAGCAGCCGGACTAGCGGGGGGGCAGATACGCAGTATTTT.

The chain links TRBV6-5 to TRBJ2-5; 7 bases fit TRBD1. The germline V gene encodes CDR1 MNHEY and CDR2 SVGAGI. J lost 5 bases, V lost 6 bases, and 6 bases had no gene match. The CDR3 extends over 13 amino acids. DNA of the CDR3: TGTGCCAGCAGCGTACAGGGGATGGAGACCCAGTACTTC. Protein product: CASSVQGMETQYF.

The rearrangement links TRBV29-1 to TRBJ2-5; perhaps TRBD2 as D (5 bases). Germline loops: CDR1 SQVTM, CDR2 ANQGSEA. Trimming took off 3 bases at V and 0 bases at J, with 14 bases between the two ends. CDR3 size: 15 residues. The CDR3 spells CSVDVARTDQETQYF. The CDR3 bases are TGCAGCGTTGACGTAGCGCGAACAGACCAAGAGACCCAGTACTTC.

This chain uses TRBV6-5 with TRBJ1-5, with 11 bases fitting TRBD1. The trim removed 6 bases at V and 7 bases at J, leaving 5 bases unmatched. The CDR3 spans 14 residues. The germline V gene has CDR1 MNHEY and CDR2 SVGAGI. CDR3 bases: TGTGCCAGCAGCGGACAGGGGGCTGGGCAGCCCCAGCATTTT. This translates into CASSGQGAGQPQHF.

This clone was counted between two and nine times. CDR3 sequence: CASSFRTGYSNQPQHF. Here the CDR3 DNA reads TGTGCCAGCAGCTTCCGGACAGGCTATAGCAATCAGCCCCAGCATTTT. The chain has TRBV5-8 and TRBJ1-5; 7 nucleotides agree with TRBD1. Germline CDR1 reads SGHTS; CDR2 reads YDEGEE. J gave up 0 bases and V 2 bases, and 5 bases lay outside the gene matches. The CDR3 contains 16 residues.

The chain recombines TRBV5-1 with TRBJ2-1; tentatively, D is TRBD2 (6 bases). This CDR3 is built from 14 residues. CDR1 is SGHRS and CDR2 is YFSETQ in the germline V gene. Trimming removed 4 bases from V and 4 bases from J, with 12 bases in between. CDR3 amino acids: CASSGGSVYNEQFF. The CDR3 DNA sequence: TGCGCCAGCAGCGGAGGGTCGGTATACAATGAGCAGTTCTTC.

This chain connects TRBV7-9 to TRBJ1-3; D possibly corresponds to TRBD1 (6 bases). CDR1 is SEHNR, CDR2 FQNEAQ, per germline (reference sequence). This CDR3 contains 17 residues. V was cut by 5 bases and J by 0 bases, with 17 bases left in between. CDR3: CASSTTPDSYSGNTIYF. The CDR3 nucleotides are TGTGCCAGCAGCACGACCCCGGACAGTTACTCTGGAAACACCATATATTTT.

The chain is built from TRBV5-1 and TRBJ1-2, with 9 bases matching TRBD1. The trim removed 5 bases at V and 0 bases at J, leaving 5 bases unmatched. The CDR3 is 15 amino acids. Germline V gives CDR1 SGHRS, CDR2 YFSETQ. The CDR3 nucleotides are TGCGCCAGCAGTAGTACAGGGGGCCCTAACTATGGCTACACCTTC. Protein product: CASSSTGGPNYGYTF.

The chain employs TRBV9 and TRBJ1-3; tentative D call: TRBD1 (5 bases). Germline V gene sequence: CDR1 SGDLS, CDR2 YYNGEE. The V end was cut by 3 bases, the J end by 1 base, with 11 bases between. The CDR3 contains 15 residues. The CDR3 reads CASSDQGLSGNTIYF. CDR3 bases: TGTGCCAGCAGCGATCAGGGTCTGTCTGGAAACACCATATATTTT.

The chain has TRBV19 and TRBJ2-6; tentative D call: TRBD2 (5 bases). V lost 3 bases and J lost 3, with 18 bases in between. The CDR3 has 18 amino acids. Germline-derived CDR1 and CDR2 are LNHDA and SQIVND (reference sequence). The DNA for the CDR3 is TGTGCCAGTAGTATGGGAGCACAGCTTCCTTATGGGGCCAACGTCCTGACTTTC. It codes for CASSMGAQLPYGANVLTF.

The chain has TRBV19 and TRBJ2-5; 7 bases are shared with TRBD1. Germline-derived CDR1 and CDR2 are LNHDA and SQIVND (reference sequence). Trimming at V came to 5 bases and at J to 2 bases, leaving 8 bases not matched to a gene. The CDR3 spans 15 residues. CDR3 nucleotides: TGTGCCAGTAGTGCAGGGACAGTCAGGCAAGAGACCCAGTACTTC. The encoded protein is CASSAGTVRQETQYF. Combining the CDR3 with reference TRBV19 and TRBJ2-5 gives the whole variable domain DGGITQSPKYLFRKEGQNVTLSCEQNLNHDAMYWYRQDPGQGLRLIYYSQIVNDFQKGDIAEGYSVSREKKESFPLTVTSAQKNPTAFYLCASSAGTVRQETQYFGPGTRLLVL.

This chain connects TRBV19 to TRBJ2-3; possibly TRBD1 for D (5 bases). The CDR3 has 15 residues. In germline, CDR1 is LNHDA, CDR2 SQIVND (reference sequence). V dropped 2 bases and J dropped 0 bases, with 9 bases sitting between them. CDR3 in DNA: TGTGCCAGTAGTATAACAGGACCTAGCACAGATACGCAGTATTTT. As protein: CASSITGPSTDTQYF.

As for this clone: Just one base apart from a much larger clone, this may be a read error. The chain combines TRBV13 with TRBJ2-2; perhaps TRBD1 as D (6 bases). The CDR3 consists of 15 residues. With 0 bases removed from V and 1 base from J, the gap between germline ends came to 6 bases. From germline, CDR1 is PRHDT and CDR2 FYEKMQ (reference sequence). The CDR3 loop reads CASSLGTGNTGELFF. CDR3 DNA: TGTGCCAGCAGCTTAGGGACAGGGAACACCGGGGAGCTGTTTTTT.

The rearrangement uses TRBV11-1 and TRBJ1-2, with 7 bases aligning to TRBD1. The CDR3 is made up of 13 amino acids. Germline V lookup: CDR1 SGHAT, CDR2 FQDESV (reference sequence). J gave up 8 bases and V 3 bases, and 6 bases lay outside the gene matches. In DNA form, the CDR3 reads TGTGCCAGCAGCTTTCTAGGGGGCAGAGGCTACACCTTC. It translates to CASSFLGGRGYTF.

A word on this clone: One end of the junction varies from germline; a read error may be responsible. The CDR3 region is CSASVLAHYEQYF. The CDR3 nucleotides read TGCAGCGCTAGTGTGCTAGCGCACTACGAGCAGTACTTC. The chain uses TRBV20-1 and TRBJ2-7; D perhaps matches TRBD2 (6 bases). The CDR3 sequence is 13 residues long. Per germline, CDR1 DFQATT and CDR2 SNEGSKA (reference sequence).

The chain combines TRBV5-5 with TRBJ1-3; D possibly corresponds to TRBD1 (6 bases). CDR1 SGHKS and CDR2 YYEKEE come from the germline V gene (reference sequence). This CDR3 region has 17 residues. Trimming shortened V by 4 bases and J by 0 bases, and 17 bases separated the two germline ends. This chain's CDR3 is CASSPGDGWGSGNTIYF. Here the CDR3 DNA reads TGTGCCAGCAGCCCAGGGGACGGATGGGGCTCTGGAAACACCATATATTTT.